One and the same sample provided the 26 T cell receptor beta chains below, sequenced in a study of blood T cell repertoires in COVID-19. Data came from immunoSEQ multiplex PCR; TCRdb stores just in-frame clones and leaves some out. Of about 200,000 clones listed, 65% to 85% are singletons. Input material: PBMCs or T cells enriched from blood (not recorded which). The receptors derive from a man between 35 and 55 years old who had recovered from COVID-19.

This chain uses TRBV6-5 with TRBJ1-2; D might be TRBD1 (6 bases). This CDR3 comprises 13 residues. In germline, CDR1 is MNHEY, CDR2 SVGAGI. V gave up 3 bases and J gave up 8 bases, with 13 bases separating them. The CDR3 loop reads CASSYSQGAGYTF. The CDR3 region has the DNA TGTGCCAGCAGTTATTCACAGGGAGCCGGCTACACCTTC.

The chain carries TRBV28 and TRBJ1-2; D possibly corresponds to TRBD1 (5 bases). Trimming stripped 2 bases from V and 7 bases from J, with 11 bases between. CDR1 and CDR2 from the germline V gene are MDHEN and SYDVKM. The CDR3 spans 13 residues. The CDR3 reads CASSLAGSAGYTF. CDR3 nucleotides: TGTGCCAGCAGTTTAGCAGGGTCCGCTGGCTACACCTTC.

The gene calls are TRBV19 and TRBJ2-7; 8 bases fit TRBD1. From germline, CDR1 is LNHDA and CDR2 SQIVND (reference sequence). The CDR3 loop spans 15 amino acids. V lost 4 bases, J lost 0 bases, and 5 bases stayed unmatched. CDR3 DNA sequence: TGTGCCAGTAGTACCCGACAGGGGAGCTCCTACGAGCAGTACTTC. This sequence encodes CASSTRQGSSYEQYF.

V is TRBV2 and J is TRBJ1-5; tentatively, D is TRBD1 (6 bases). CDR1 SNHLY and CDR2 FYNNEI come from the germline V gene. Trimming removed 0 bases at V and 0 bases at J, with 9 bases between. This CDR3 spans 16 amino acids. In DNA form, the CDR3 reads TGTGCCAGCAGTGAAGCCTGGGGACATAGCAATCAGCCCCAGCATTTT. It specifies CASSEAWGHSNQPQHF.

J is TRBJ2-7 and V is TRBV19; 8 nucleotides agree with TRBD1. The J segment lost 2 bases and the V segment lost 3 bases, leaving 6 bases of the junction unmatched. Germline-derived CDR1 and CDR2 are LNHDA and SQIVND (reference sequence). The CDR3 spans 15 residues. CDR3 amino acids: CASSIGLGQAYEQYF. CDR3 coding DNA: TGTGCCAGTAGTATTGGATTGGGACAGGCCTACGAGCAGTACTTC.

The rearrangement links TRBV4-2 to TRBJ2-3; D not certain. CDR1 LGHNA and CDR2 YNFKEQ come from the germline V gene. This CDR3 comprises 16 residues. V lost 0 bases and J lost 3, with 13 bases in between. The CDR3 DNA is TGTGCCAGCAGCCAAGATTTGGCAGTACCGACAGATACGCAGTATTTT. Protein sequence: CASSQDLAVPTDTQYF.

This clone has a single count. The rearrangement joins TRBV5-4 to TRBJ1-4; possibly TRBD1 for D (6 bases). The CDR3 loop spans 15 amino acids. The germline CDR1 and CDR2 sequences are SGHNT and YYREEE (reference sequence). V was clipped by 4 bases and J by 3 bases, with 13 bases between them. CDR3 amino acids: CASSQQGLANEKLFF. CDR3 coding DNA: TGTGCCAGCAGCCAACAGGGCTTGGCTAATGAAAAACTGTTTTTT.

The sample holds one count of this clone. V gene TRBV5-6 combines with J gene TRBJ2-7, with 7 positions matching TRBD1. The germline gives CDR1 SGHDT, CDR2 YYEEEE. The CDR3 length is 18 residues. V lost 4 bases and J lost 2; bases outside the gene matches: 18. This chain's CDR3 is CASSPISWGTALTYEQYF. CDR3 sequence (DNA): TGTGCCAGCAGCCCAATAAGTTGGGGGACAGCTTTAACCTACGAGCAGTACTTC.

In this sample, this clone turned up once. This sequence joins TRBV10-2 and TRBJ2-1; D might be TRBD1 (5 bases). Germline V CDR1 and CDR2: WSHSY, SAAADI. The ends were cut back, 7 bases at V and 3 bases at J, with 19 bases in the middle. CDR3 length: 16 residues. The CDR3 reads CASNPKTVPVYNEQFF. DNA of the CDR3: TGCGCCAGCAACCCGAAGACAGTCCCTGTCTACAATGAGCAGTTCTTC.

This rearrangement joins TRBV11-2 to TRBJ1-4, with TRBD1 as a possible D gene (5 bases). Looked up from germline, CDR1 is SGHAT and CDR2 is FQNNGV. The CDR3 is 14 amino acids. V shed 2 bases and J shed 6 bases, with 10 bases lying between them. In DNA, the CDR3 is TGTGCCAGCAGCTTACTCCGGGGGGATGAAAAACTGTTTTTT. Translating gives CASSLLRGDEKLFF.

On this clone itself: Other DNA sequences in this sample translate to the same CDR3. V and J are TRBV12-3 or TRBV12-4 and TRBJ1-1, with D perhaps matching TRBD1 (6 bases). V lost 5 bases and J lost 0, with 7 bases in between. This CDR3 has 13 residues. CDR3 sequence reads: CASSRTVNTEAFF. DNA for the CDR3: TGTGCCAGCAGTCGGACAGTGAACACTGAAGCTTTCTTT.

CDR3 DNA sequence: TGTGCCAGCAGCCAAGACCCCCGTCCTGGTAGCTGGAACAACTACTTGGGGAACACTGAAGCTTTCTTT. Its translation is CASSQDPRPGSWNNYLGNTEAFF. The chain recombines TRBV4-2 with TRBJ1-1; D ambiguous. The ends were cut back, 0 bases at V and 1 base at J, with 33 bases in the middle. CDR1 and CDR2 (germline): LGHNA, YNFKEQ. This CDR3 region has 23 residues.

J is TRBJ1-1 and V is TRBV5-6; D unresolved. The ends were cut back, 0 bases at V and 6 bases at J, with 3 bases in the middle. Looked up from germline, CDR1 is SGHDT and CDR2 is YYEEEE. The CDR3 extends over 11 amino acids. The CDR3 nucleotides read TGTGCCAGCAGCTTGGGGCCTGAAGCTTTCTTT. This codes for CASSLGPEAFF.

This clone was found a few times. The chain carries TRBV30 and TRBJ1-3, with 7 bases aligning to TRBD1. This CDR3 contains 19 residues. Trimming at V came to 4 bases and at J to 0 bases, leaving 18 bases not matched to a gene. CDR1 and CDR2 from the germline V gene are GTSNPN and SVGIG (reference sequence). CDR3 sequence: CAWTSKGGAGGYSGNTIYF. The CDR3 nucleotides are TGTGCCTGGACCTCCAAAGGTGGCGCAGGGGGATACTCTGGAAACACCATATATTTT.

The chain combines TRBV28 with TRBJ1-2; 7 bases are shared with TRBD1. Per the germline V gene, CDR1 is MDHEN and CDR2 is SYDVKM. J was trimmed by 4 bases and V by 6 bases; bases with no gene match: 5. The CDR3 sequence is 13 residues long. The CDR3 region is CASRRGTAYGYTF. The CDR3 DNA reads as TGTGCCAGCAGACGAGGGACAGCCTATGGCTACACCTTC.

The gene calls are TRBV19 and TRBJ2-7; D unclear. Germline V gene sequence: CDR1 LNHDA, CDR2 SQIVND (reference sequence). V dropped 1 base and J dropped 2 bases, with 15 bases sitting between them. The CDR3 contains 16 residues. In DNA form, the CDR3 reads TGTGCCAGTAGTATAGCTCGAGGCCCCGCACCCTACGAGCAGTACTTC. Translated: CASSIARGPAPYEQYF.

The chain uses TRBV24-1 and TRBJ1-6; perhaps TRBD1 as D (6 bases). Between the trimmed V and J ends, which lost 8 bases and 9 bases, there was a span of 13 bases. Germline assignment: CDR1 KGHDR and CDR2 SFDVKD. This CDR3 comprises 13 residues. Written as DNA, the CDR3 is TGTGCCACCAACTCAGGGGTTGGTTCACCCCTCCACTTT. Its translation is CATNSGVGSPLHF.

Only one count was recorded for this clone. The V gene is TRBV12-3 or TRBV12-4, the J gene TRBJ1-5; 9 bases map to TRBD1. The CDR3 loop spans 13 amino acids. The junction had 6 bases not matched to a gene; V was cut back by 4 bases and J by 11 bases. In DNA form, the CDR3 reads TGTGCCAGCAGTTCTTCCCGGGACAGGGCCCAGCATTTT. Translated: CASSSSRDRAQHF.

This chain joins TRBV6-1 and TRBJ1-2, with D tentatively TRBD1 (5 bases). The CDR3 runs 13 residues. Germline V gene sequence: CDR1 MNHNS, CDR2 SASEGT. The V and J ends lost 6 bases and 8 bases respectively, with 16 bases between them. CDR3 in DNA: TGTGCCAGCAGAAATCAGGGAATAAGGGGCTACACCTTC. Translating it yields CASRNQGIRGYTF.

The rearrangement uses TRBV28 and TRBJ1-2; 7 nucleotides line up with TRBD1. V trimming: 5 bases; J trimming: 7 bases; junction bases outside the gene matches: 13. This CDR3 is 15 amino acids long. Germline V gene data show CDR1 as MDHEN and CDR2 as SYDVKM. CDR3 sequence reads: CASSPTLTTGLGYTF. The CDR3 bases are TGTGCCAGCAGTCCTACTCTAACGACAGGGCTTGGCTACACCTTC.

The J gene is TRBJ1-1, the V gene TRBV7-9; D possibly corresponds to TRBD1 (6 bases). Germline values: CDR1 SEHNR, CDR2 FQNEAQ (reference sequence). The CDR3 is 14 residues long. The V end lost 3 bases, the J end lost 0 bases, and 8 bases lay between the germline ends. In DNA, the CDR3 is TGTGCCAGCAGCTTGACAGGCATGAACACTGAAGCTTTCTTT. Encoded protein: CASSLTGMNTEAFF.

The rearrangement uses TRBV19 and TRBJ1-2; a possible D gene is TRBD1 (6 bases). V was shortened by 7 bases and J by 0 bases, with 18 bases between the two germline ends. Germline V gene lookup returns CDR1 LNHDA and CDR2 SQIVND (reference sequence). The CDR3 spans 16 residues. The CDR3 reads CASNTFRDTANYGYTF. In DNA, the CDR3 is TGTGCCAGTAACACGTTTCGGGACACCGCTAACTATGGCTACACCTTC.

The chain is built from TRBV28 and TRBJ1-4; D ambiguous. Per the germline V gene, CDR1 is MDHEN and CDR2 is SYDVKM. Deletions cut 2 bases from V and 5 bases from J, with 9 bases between. The CDR3 length is 14 residues. In DNA form, the CDR3 reads TGTGCCAGCAGTTTAATCGGTGCCAATGAAAAACTGTTTTTT. This codes for CASSLIGANEKLFF.

This clone came up a few times. The chain couples TRBV10-2 to TRBJ1-2, with D perhaps matching TRBD1 (5 bases). V lost 8 bases to trimming and J lost 8 bases, with 21 bases between them. CDR1 and CDR2 from the germline V gene are WSHSY and SAAADI. CDR3 size: 14 residues. CDR3 region: CASPLWGQLGGYTF. The CDR3 DNA is TGCGCCAGCCCACTTTGGGGCCAGCTGGGGGGCTACACCTTC.

The rearrangement uses TRBV5-1 and TRBJ1-5; tentative D call: TRBD1 (6 bases). The V end lost 0 bases, the J end lost 7 bases, and 14 bases lay between the germline ends. CDR1 SGHRS and CDR2 YFSETQ come from the germline V gene. There are 15 residues in the CDR3. CDR3 residues: CASSLVPGVGQPQHF. In DNA form, the CDR3 reads TGCGCCAGCAGCTTGGTTCCAGGGGTGGGACAGCCCCAGCATTTT.

The V gene is TRBV7-2, the J gene TRBJ1-2, with 7 bases matching TRBD1. J lost 7 bases, V lost 3 bases, and 8 bases had no gene match. This CDR3 has 14 amino acids. Germline V gives CDR1 SGHTA, CDR2 FQGNSA. This CDR3 is CASSLITGAPGYTF. In DNA form, the CDR3 reads TGTGCCAGCAGCTTGATTACAGGGGCGCCTGGCTACACCTTC.